These 19 T cell receptor beta chains originate from one sample sequenced in a study of blood T cell repertoires in COVID-19. Profiling relied on immunoSEQ multiplex PCR, and the TCRdb table lists in-frame clones only, not all of them. The sample carries approximately 140,000 clones, less than 90% recorded once. The material sequenced was peripheral blood. Every receptor here comes from a man aged 60-69 years with acute or convalescent COVID-19.

The genes are TRBV5-1 and TRBJ1-3, with TRBD1 identical over 7 bases. The CDR3 runs to 15 residues. Germline V gene data show CDR1 as SGHRS and CDR2 as YFSETQ. The V segment lost 0 bases and the J segment 3 bases; nucleotides outside the gene matches: 3. CDR3 bases: TGCGCCAGCAGCTTGGCAGGGGGTTTTGGAAACACCATATATTTT. This gives the protein CASSLAGGFGNTIYF.

The chain couples TRBV6-2 or TRBV6-3 to TRBJ2-2; TRBD1 aligns across 8 bases. Germline values: CDR1 MNHEY, CDR2 SVGEGT. V lost 6 bases and J lost 0; bases outside the gene matches: 3. The CDR3 has 15 residues. Written as DNA, the CDR3 is TGTGCCAGCAGCCAGGACAGGGCGAACACCGGGGAGCTGTTTTTT. Amino acid sequence: CASSQDRANTGELFF.

The chain's CDR3 is CASSVRLAGYNEQFF. The DNA of the CDR3 is TGTGCCAGTAGTGTACGACTAGCGGGTTACAATGAGCAGTTCTTC. The chain recombines TRBV19 with TRBJ2-1, with TRBD2 matching 10 bases. V lost 5 bases, J lost 4 bases, and 5 bases stayed unmatched. The germline V gene encodes CDR1 LNHDA and CDR2 SQIVND (reference sequence). This CDR3 contains 15 residues.

The chain carries TRBV27 and TRBJ2-5, with D possibly matching TRBD1 (6 bases). Trimming removed 5 bases from V and 0 bases from J, with 13 bases in between. The CDR3 is 15 residues long. The germline V gene encodes CDR1 MNHEY and CDR2 SMNVEV (reference sequence). The CDR3 bases are TGTGCCAGCAGTCCCCTCAGGGGATACCAAGAGACCCAGTACTTC. Amino acid sequence: CASSPLRGYQETQYF.

The chain has TRBV6-1 and TRBJ2-7; D remains unclear. Germline V lookup: CDR1 MNHNS, CDR2 SASEGT. The V gene lost 0 bases and the J gene lost 3 bases, with 15 bases spanning the gap. CDR3 length: 16 amino acids. The CDR3 loop is CASSEALGSPFYEQYF. CDR3 nucleotides: TGTGCCAGCAGTGAAGCTCTGGGCTCGCCCTTCTACGAGCAGTACTTC.

V gene TRBV19 combines with J gene TRBJ1-2; possible D gene TRBD1, 6 bases. V was trimmed by 3 bases and J by 2 bases, leaving 13 bases between them. The germline gives CDR1 LNHDA, CDR2 SQIVND (reference sequence). CDR3 length equals 15 residues. Written as DNA, the CDR3 is TGTGCCAGTAGTATGGTGGGGCAGGGGAACTATGGCTACACCTTC. This encodes CASSMVGQGNYGYTF. Complete variable domain (other parts from reference TRBV19 and TRBJ1-2): DGGITQSPKYLFRKEGQNVTLSCEQNLNHDAMYWYRQDPGQGLRLIYYSQIVNDFQKGDIAEGYSVSREKKESFPLTVTSAQKNPTAFYLCASSMVGQGNYGYTFGSGTRLTVV.

This clone has only a few counts. The chain links TRBV6-5 to TRBJ1-4; D is perhaps TRBD1 (5 bases). V dropped 6 bases and J dropped 2 bases, with 10 bases sitting between them. Germline CDR1 MNHEY, CDR2 SVGAGI. This CDR3 is 14 amino acids long. The CDR3 DNA reads as TGTGCCAGCAGGGCCAGGGCGACTAATGAAAAACTGTTTTTT. This translates into CASRARATNEKLFF.

The chain uses TRBV14 and TRBJ2-3, with 11 bases that match TRBD1. This CDR3 has 21 amino acids. Germline loops: CDR1 SGHDN, CDR2 FVKESK. Trimming took 3 bases from V and 5 from J; bases not matched to a gene: 22. The CDR3 region has the DNA TGTGCCAGCAGCCATTCCTTAGCCGGGACAGGGGGTGAGTGGTGGAAAGATACGCAGTATTTT. This codes for CASSHSLAGTGGEWWKDTQYF.

The chain has TRBV12-3 or TRBV12-4 and TRBJ2-5, with D maybe TRBD1 (5 bases). CDR3 length: 13 residues. Between the trimmed V and J ends, which lost 7 bases and 7 bases, there was a span of 16 bases. CDR3 nucleotides: TGTGCCAGCAATCTGGACACGCTGGGGACCCAGTACTTC. Its protein is CASNLDTLGTQYF.

The chain carries TRBV25-1 and TRBJ2-7; possibly TRBD2 for D (6 bases). Germline CDR1 reads MGHDK; CDR2 reads SYGVNS. The CDR3 has 12 residues. The V end was cut by 4 bases, the J end by 9 bases, with 13 bases between. The DNA for the CDR3 is TGTGCCAGCAGTGCTGTGGGAGGAGGGCAGTACTTC. Amino acids: CASSAVGGGQYF.

The V and J genes are TRBV5-1 and TRBJ2-7; D not certain. Trimming pared 3 bases from V and 4 bases from J, leaving 11 bases between. Germline values: CDR1 SGHRS, CDR2 YFSETQ. The CDR3 spans 13 residues. For the CDR3, the DNA is TGCGCCAGCAGCTATGAAGACATTTACGAGCAGTACTTC. Its protein product is CASSYEDIYEQYF.

The CDR3 here is CASSVQGWDEQFF. The CDR3 DNA reads TGTGCCAGCAGCGTACAGGGATGGGATGAGCAGTTCTTC. The chain has TRBV9 and TRBJ2-1; maybe TRBD1 (5 bases). The CDR3 covers 13 residues. Between the trimmed V and J ends, which lost 1 base and 8 bases, there was a span of 10 bases. Germline assignment: CDR1 SGDLS and CDR2 YYNGEE.

The rearrangement links TRBV20-1 to TRBJ2-1; TRBD1 matches 9 bases. The CDR3 is made up of 14 amino acids. Per germline, CDR1 DFQATT and CDR2 SNEGSKA (reference sequence). V trimming: 3 bases; J trimming: 9 bases; junction bases outside the gene matches: 9. The DNA of the CDR3 is TGCAGTGCTAGTTCGGGACAGGGTATTATTGAGCAGTTCTTC. Its protein is CSASSGQGIIEQFF.

The chain employs TRBV7-2 and TRBJ2-2; unclear D gene. The CDR3 loop spans 14 amino acids. Trimming stripped 6 bases from V and 7 bases from J, with 15 bases between. Germline V gene data show CDR1 as SGHTA and CDR2 as FQGNSA. Here the CDR3 reads CASSLLLVGGELFF. CDR3 DNA: TGTGCCAGCAGTCTCCTTCTGGTCGGCGGGGAGCTGTTTTTT.

This clone was counted between two and nine times. The V and J genes are TRBV6-1 and TRBJ2-7, with a possible D match to TRBD1 (6 bases). CDR1 and CDR2 from the germline V gene are MNHNS and SASEGT. The CDR3 is made up of 13 amino acids. V dropped 3 bases and J dropped 4 bases, with 10 bases sitting between them. CDR3 sequence: CASSDQGSYEQYF. CDR3 in DNA: TGTGCCAGCAGTGACCAGGGGTCGTACGAGCAGTACTTC.

The chain joins TRBV5-1 to TRBJ2-3, with TRBD2 matching 9 bases. CDR3 length equals 18 residues. Germline V gene sequence: CDR1 SGHRS, CDR2 YFSETQ. V trimming: 4 bases; J trimming: 6 bases; junction bases outside the gene matches: 18. This CDR3 is CASSPGKLAGSQADTQYF. CDR3 DNA sequence: TGCGCCAGCAGCCCGGGCAAGCTAGCGGGGTCCCAAGCTGATACGCAGTATTTT.

This clone was counted only a few times. The gene calls are TRBV10-2 and TRBJ2-1, with 15 bases fitting TRBD2. The CDR3 is 18 amino acids. V gave up 6 bases and J gave up 9 bases; unmatched junction bases: 15. CDR1 and CDR2 (germline): WSHSY, SAAADI. The CDR3 here is CASSPGTSGRSPLAEQFF. For the CDR3, the DNA is TGCGCCAGCAGCCCCGGGACTAGCGGGAGGTCCCCCCTTGCTGAGCAGTTCTTC.

The rearrangement links TRBV18 to TRBJ2-5, with 7 bases matching TRBD1. The germline gives CDR1 KGHSH, CDR2 LQKENI. CDR3 length equals 15 residues. J lost 2 bases, V lost 5 bases, and 8 bases had no gene match. Here the CDR3 DNA reads TGTGCCAGCTCAGCACAGGGGATCCCTCAAGAGACCCAGTACTTC. This gives the protein CASSAQGIPQETQYF.

The genes are TRBV19 and TRBJ2-3; 15 bases agree with TRBD2. Germline lookup yields CDR1 LNHDA and CDR2 SQIVND (reference sequence). The CDR3 length is 16 residues. V shed 4 bases and J 6 bases; nucleotides not matched to a gene: 5. The CDR3 DNA reads TGTGCCAGTAGTACCGGACTAGCGGGAGGGCCGGATACGCAGTATTTT. Translation gives CASSTGLAGGPDTQYF.